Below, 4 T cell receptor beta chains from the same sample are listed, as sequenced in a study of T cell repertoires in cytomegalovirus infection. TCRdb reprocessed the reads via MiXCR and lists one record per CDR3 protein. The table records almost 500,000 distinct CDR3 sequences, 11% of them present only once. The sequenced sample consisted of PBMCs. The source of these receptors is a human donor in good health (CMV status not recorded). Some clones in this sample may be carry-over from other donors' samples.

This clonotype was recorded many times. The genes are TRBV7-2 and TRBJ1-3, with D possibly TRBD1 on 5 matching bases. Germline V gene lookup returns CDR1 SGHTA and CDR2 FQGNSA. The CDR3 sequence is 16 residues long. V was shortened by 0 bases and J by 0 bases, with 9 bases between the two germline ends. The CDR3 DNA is TGTGCCAGCAGCTTAGCGGGGCGGAACTCTGGAAACACCATATATTTT. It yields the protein CASSLAGRNSGNTIYF.

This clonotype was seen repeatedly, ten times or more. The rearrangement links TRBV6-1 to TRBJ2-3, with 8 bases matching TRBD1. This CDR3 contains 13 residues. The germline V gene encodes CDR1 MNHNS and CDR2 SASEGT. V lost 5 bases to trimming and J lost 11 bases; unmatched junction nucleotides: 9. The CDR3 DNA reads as TGTGCCAGCAGTTCAGGGACAGGAGAGGGGCAGTATTTT. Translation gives CASSSGTGEGQYF.

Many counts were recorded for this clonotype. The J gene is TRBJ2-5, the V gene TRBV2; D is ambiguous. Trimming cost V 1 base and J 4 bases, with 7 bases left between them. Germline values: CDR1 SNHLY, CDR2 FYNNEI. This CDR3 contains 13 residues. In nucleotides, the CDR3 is TGTGCCAGCAGTGAAGAGATAGGAGAGACCCAGTACTTC. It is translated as CASSEEIGETQYF. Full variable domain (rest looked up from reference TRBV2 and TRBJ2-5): EPEVTQTPSHQVTQMGQEVILRCVPISNHLYFYWYRQILGQKVEFLVSFYNNEISEKSEIFDDQFSVERPDGSNFTLKIRSTKLEDSAMYFCASSEEIGETQYFGPGTRLLVL.

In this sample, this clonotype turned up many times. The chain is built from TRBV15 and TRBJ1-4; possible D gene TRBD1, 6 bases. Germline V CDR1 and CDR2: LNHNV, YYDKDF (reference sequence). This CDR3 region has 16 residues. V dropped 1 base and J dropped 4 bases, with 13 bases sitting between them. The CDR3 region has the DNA TGTGCCACCAGCAGAGGAACAGGGAACAATAATGAAAAACTGTTTTTT. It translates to CATSRGTGNNNEKLFF. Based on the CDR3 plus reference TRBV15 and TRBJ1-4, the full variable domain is DAMVIQNPRYQVTQFGKPVTLSCSQTLNHNVMYWYQQKSSQAPKLLFHYYDKDFNNEADTPDNFQSRRPNTSFCFLDIRSPGLGDTAMYLCATSRGTGNNNEKLFFGSGTQLSVL.